This T cell receptor beta chain was sequenced for a study of blood T cell repertoires in COVID-19. Measured with immunoSEQ multiplex PCR; TCRdb has only the in-frame clones, and not every one. The table records 150,000 or so clones, around 88% of them present only once. The length of the CDR3 is 14 residues. V trimming: 2 bases; J trimming: 5 bases; junction bases outside the gene matches: 7. The germline V gene encodes CDR1 SGHNT and CDR2 YYREEE (reference sequence). The sample taken for sequencing was peripheral blood. The source of this sequence is a human donor in a cohort sampled during active COVID-19. The chain carries TRBV5-4 and TRBJ2-7; 7 bases fit TRBD2. CDR3 region: CASSLLGRSHEQYF. The CDR3, as DNA: TGTGCCAGCAGCTTACTCGGGAGGAGCCACGAGCAGTACTTC.